These T cell receptor beta chains were read from a single sample in a study of blood T cell repertoires in COVID-19. Sequencing was performed with immunoSEQ multiplex PCR; in TCRdb, only in-frame clones are kept and a portion is missing. Of 60,000 to 85,000 clones in the sample, roughly nine tenths are singletons; the top ten hold 3.5% to 5.5%. The specimen sequenced was peripheral blood. The receptors come from a man aged 45-65 years with active COVID-19. Both conserved end residues are part of each CDR3. D genes are given only for firm matches. Clone sizes are given selectively: once, few, many, or a class where the clone is expanded.

v_call	clone_size	d_call	j_call	cdr3_nt	cdr3_aa
TRBV2	NA	NA	TRBJ2-7	TGTGCCAGCAGTGAAGACAGGGTCCACGAGCAGTACTTC	CASSEDRVHEQYF
TRBV6-5	NA	NA	TRBJ1-2	TGTGCCAGCAGTTACGTGTTTGGGGGGGACTATGGCTACACCTTC	CASSYVFGGDYGYTF
TRBV18	once	NA	TRBJ2-1	TGTGCCAGCTCACCTAGACATTTTTCCTACAATGAGCAGTTCTTC	CASSPRHFSYNEQFF
TRBV4-3	once	NA	TRBJ1-6	TGCGCCAGCAGCCCGGAACTAAGTTCCTATAATTCACCCCTCCACTTT	CASSPELSSYNSPLHF
TRBV7-3	NA	TRBD2	TRBJ2-1	TGTGCCAGCAGCTTAACAACCGGGACTACCACCCCCAATGAGCAGTTCTTC	CASSLTTGTTTPNEQFF
TRBV6-6	NA	TRBD1	TRBJ2-5	TGTGCCAGCAGTTCCCGGACAGGGGGTTGGGAGACCCAGTACTTC	CASSSRTGGWETQYF
TRBV7-8	NA	TRBD2	TRBJ2-3	TGTGCCAGCAACGCGGGGGGAGGTAGGACAGATACGCAGTATTTT	CASNAGGGRTDTQYF
TRBV24-1	NA	NA	TRBJ1-1	TGTGCCACCAGTGACAGAATGAACACTGAAGCTTTCTTT	CATSDRMNTEAFF
TRBV9	NA	NA	TRBJ1-1	TGTGCCAGCAGCGTAGCTGGGCAGGCAAACACTGAAGCTTTCTTT	CASSVAGQANTEAFF
TRBV7-2	once	NA	TRBJ2-1	TGTGCCAGCAGCTTAGAAGGCCCGGCAGGGAATGAGCAGTTCTTC	CASSLEGPAGNEQFF
TRBV18	NA	TRBD1	TRBJ2-5	TGTGCCAGCTCATTACAGGGGTACGACCAAGAGACCCAGTACTTC	CASSLQGYDQETQYF
TRBV4-1	NA	TRBD1	TRBJ2-1	TGCGCCAGCAGCCAAGTCTTAAGGCAGGGGGTAGACAATGAGCAGTTCTTC	CASSQVLRQGVDNEQFF
TRBV7-2	NA	NA	TRBJ1-6	TGTGCCAGCAGCACCGACGGGCAGGGCTTCCGCTCGCCCCTCCACTTT	CASSTDGQGFRSPLHF
TRBV24-1	NA	TRBD1	TRBJ2-1	TGTGCCACCAGTGATTCGCCGGGACAGGGGGGCCATGAGCAGTTCTTC	CATSDSPGQGGHEQFF
TRBV5-4	NA	TRBD2	TRBJ2-5	TGTGCCAGCAGCTTTCCACTGCGGGGGGGCGGGGAGACCCAGTACTTC	CASSFPLRGGGETQYF
TRBV7-9	few	TRBD1	TRBJ2-7	TGTGCCAGCAGCCGACAGGGCGAGCAGTACTTC	CASSRQGEQYF
TRBV2	NA	TRBD2	TRBJ2-1	TGTGCCAGCAGTGGAGGGCGGGGGGTCTACAATGAGCAGTTCTTC	CASSGGRGVYNEQFF
TRBV7-2	NA	TRBD1	TRBJ1-4	TGTGCCAGCAGCTCCGGGACAGGGGCCGAAAAACTGTTTTTT	CASSSGTGAEKLFF
TRBV29-1	NA	TRBD2	TRBJ2-3	TGCAGCGTTGGCGGGGGGTCAGATACGCAGTATTTT	CSVGGGSDTQYF
TRBV7-8	NA	NA	TRBJ2-2	TGTGCCAGCAGCTTAGCTAGCCTATTTAACACCGGGGAGCTGTTTTTT	CASSLASLFNTGELFF
TRBV12-5	NA	NA	TRBJ2-5	TGTGCTAGTGGCTTCCAAGAGACCCAGTACTTC	CASGFQETQYF
TRBV3-1/TRBV3-2	NA	TRBD2	TRBJ2-1	TGTGCCAGCAGCCAGGGGCTAGCGGGACGTAATGAGCAGTTCTTC	CASSQGLAGRNEQFF
TRBV10-3	NA	NA	TRBJ2-2	TGTGCCACCAGTTCGACCGGGGAGCTGTTTTTT	CATSSTGELFF
TRBV28	NA	NA	TRBJ2-7	TGTGCCAGCAGTCTAACACTAAGCGAGCAGTACTTC	CASSLTLSEQYF
TRBV2	NA	TRBD1	TRBJ2-1	TGTGCCAGCAGCCAGAGGACGACAGGGAACGAGCAGTTCTTC	CASSQRTTGNEQFF
TRBV7-7	once	NA	TRBJ1-4	TGTGCTAGCAGCAAGGATAGGAGGGAAAAACTGTTTTTT	CASSKDRREKLFF
TRBV20-1	once	NA	TRBJ1-1	TGCAGTGCCAGTGGACAATCTGAAGCTTTCTTT	CSASGQSEAFF
TRBV27	NA	TRBD2	TRBJ2-3	TGTGCCAGCAGTCCCCGACTAGCGGCAGGGGCGCAGTATTTT	CASSPRLAAGAQYF
TRBV7-9	medium-sized	NA	TRBJ2-1	TGTGCCAGCAGCTCTCTGGAGCAGTTCTTC	CASSSLEQFF
TRBV28	once	NA	TRBJ1-1	TGTGCCAGCAGATCAGGGTACACTGAAGCTTTCTTT	CASRSGYTEAFF
TRBV7-9	few	NA	TRBJ2-7	TGTGCCAGCAGCTTATTTCCCAGACAGTCTCGACCCTACGAGCAGTACTTC	CASSLFPRQSRPYEQYF
TRBV18	NA	NA	TRBJ2-7	TGTGCCAGCTCACCACGGTGGCAGTACGAGCAGTACTTC	CASSPRWQYEQYF
TRBV7-3	NA	TRBD2	TRBJ2-1	TGTGCCAGCAGCCTGACTAGCGGGAGACGGAATGAGCAGTTCTTC	CASSLTSGRRNEQFF
TRBV5-4	NA	TRBD1	TRBJ1-2	TGTGCCAGCAGCTCCCCTCCGGGACAGAGCTATGGCTACACCTTC	CASSSPPGQSYGYTF
TRBV5-1	NA	TRBD1	TRBJ2-7	TGCGCCAGCAGCTGGGGACAGGGAGTTACCTACGAGCAGTACTTC	CASSWGQGVTYEQYF
TRBV4-2	once	NA	TRBJ2-1	TGTGCCAGCAGCCAAGGGACTTTAGCGGAAGCCTACAATGAGCAGTTCTTC	CASSQGTLAEAYNEQFF
TRBV7-3	NA	NA	TRBJ2-1	TGTGCCAGCAGCTTATCAGGTGAAGTGAGATACAATGAGCAGTTCTTC	CASSLSGEVRYNEQFF
TRBV7-2	NA	NA	TRBJ2-7	TGTGCCAGCAGCCCTTCGAACAGTGCCTACGAGCAGTACTTC	CASSPSNSAYEQYF
TRBV7-2	NA	TRBD1	TRBJ2-1	TGTGCCAGCAGCCCCCATCGAACAGGGGGTCATGAGCAGTTCTTC	CASSPHRTGGHEQFF
TRBV7-2	NA	TRBD2	TRBJ2-5	TGTGCCAGCGCCCCCCGAACTAGCGGCCAAGAGACCCAGTACTTC	CASAPRTSGQETQYF
TRBV10-2	NA	TRBD1	TRBJ2-1	TGCGCCAGCAAGACAGGGAGCTCCTACAATGAGCAGTTCTTC	CASKTGSSYNEQFF
TRBV2	once	NA	TRBJ2-1	TGTGCCAGCAGTGGGAGTCGGAACGCCTACAATGAGCAGTTCTTC	CASSGSRNAYNEQFF
TRBV2	NA	NA	TRBJ1-2	TGTGCCAGCAGTCCACGTATGGGCGGGGTAGGCTACACCTTC	CASSPRMGGVGYTF
TRBV19	few	NA	TRBJ1-6	TGTGCCAGTCGTTCCCGACAGGTACTCAATTCACCCCTCCACTTT	CASRSRQVLNSPLHF
TRBV19	few	NA	TRBJ2-3	TGTGCCAGTAGTATCTTTTCAGCAGATACGCAGTATTTT	CASSIFSADTQYF
TRBV5-6	NA	NA	TRBJ1-5	TGTGCCAGCAGCCCGCGGAGGGCAGGCAATAGCAATCAGCCCCAGCATTTT	CASSPRRAGNSNQPQHF